A selection of T cell receptor beta chains follows, all from one sample in a study of breast tumors, draining lymph nodes, adjacent tissues. TCRdb re-analysed the multiplex PCR reads in MiXCR, keeping a single row per CDR3 protein. Here the sample spans roughly 220,000 distinct CDR3 sequences, about 34% being singletons. Sequenced input: axillary lymph node tissue. The source is a female donor with breast cancer. Some clones in this sample may be carry-over from other donors' samples. The CDR3 runs from the conserved cysteine through the conserved F or W. The D gene is left open where the match is weak. Expanded clones are given a class, and other clones once, few, many or no size at all.

TRBV11-3	TRBD1	many	TRBJ2-7	TGTGCCAGCAGCCCTTGGGGCGGGACAGGGGGCTGGGAGCAGTACTTC	CASSPWGGTGGWEQYF
TRBV7-2	.	many	TRBJ2-3	TGTGCCAGCAGCCAAGGCCCTAACACAGATACGCAGTATTTT	CASSQGPNTDTQYF
TRBV5-1	TRBD1	many	TRBJ2-3	TGCGCCAGCAGCTTGGGACAGGGGCTTCTCACAGATACGCAGTATTTT	CASSLGQGLLTDTQYF
TRBV11-3	TRBD2	.	TRBJ2-1	TGTGCCAGCAGCTTGGGACTAGGAACGTTTGCTGAGCAGTTCTTC	CASSLGLGTFAEQFF
TRBV20-1	TRBD2	many	TRBJ2-7	TGCAGTGCCCCCCTCGGCGTAGCGGGACCCTACGAGCAGTACTTC	CSAPLGVAGPYEQYF
TRBV5-4	TRBD2	.	TRBJ2-7	TGTGCCAGCAGCCCGGGACTAGCGGTAACATCCTACGAGCAGTACTTC	CASSPGLAVTSYEQYF
TRBV19	.	.	TRBJ2-1	TGTGCCAGTAGTATAGATCGGCACAGGGAAGCCTACAATGAGCAGTCCTTC	CASSIDRHREAYNEQSF
TRBV7-9	.	many	TRBJ2-6	TGTGCCAGCAGATTGCCGGGATCCTTGAGCTCTGGGGCCAACGTCCTGACTTTC	CASRLPGSLSSGANVLTF
TRBV24-1	.	many	TRBJ1-5	TGTGCCACCAGTGATTTGAGGCAGGGGTTAAGCAATCAGCCCCAGCATTTT	CATSDLRQGLSNQPQHF
TRBV7-9	.	many	TRBJ2-2	TGTGCCAGCAGCTCCGGGGGTTGGACCGGGGAGCTGTTTTTT	CASSSGGWTGELFF
TRBV7-2	.	few	TRBJ1-3	TGTGCCAGCAGCCGTAGGCCGGGGGACTCTGGAAACACCATATATTTT	CASSRRPGDSGNTIYF
TRBV2	TRBD1	many	TRBJ1-5	TGTGCCAGTACGTACCGGGACAGGGATCAGCCCCAGCATTTT	CASTYRDRDQPQHF
TRBV7-9	.	many	TRBJ2-3	TGTGCCAGCAGCTTACCCCGCGGCACAGATACGCAGTATTTT	CASSLPRGTDTQYF
TRBV7-2	.	many	TRBJ2-3	TGTGCCAGCCACAGGGGACTTAGCACAGATACGCAGTATTTT	CASHRGLSTDTQYF
TRBV2	.	.	TRBJ2-7	TGTGCCAGCAAAGGAGGGCAGGCGGGATCCTACGAGCAGTACTTC	CASKGGQAGSYEQYF
TRBV19	TRBD1	many	TRBJ1-3	TGTGCCAGTGCCGGGACAGAGATCACCTCTGGAAACACCATATATTTT	CASAGTEITSGNTIYF
TRBV7-7	TRBD1	many	TRBJ2-5	TGTGCTAGCAGCTTAACAGGGGCCGGAGAGACCCAGTACTTC	CASSLTGAGETQYF
TRBV27	.	.	TRBJ2-2	TGTGCCAGCAGTTTTCGGGCGGCCGGGGAGCTGTTTTTT	CASSFRAAGELFF
TRBV12-3/TRBV12-4	.	many	TRBJ1-2	TGTGCCAGCAGGACCATCGGCCGCGCAGATGGCTACACCTTC	CASRTIGRADGYTF
TRBV19	.	.	TRBJ2-3	TGTGCCAGTAGTATAGTGGCATCCCACACAGATACGCAGTATTTT	CASSIVASHTDTQYF
TRBV9	.	many	TRBJ1-2	TGTGCCAGCAGCGTAGACGGTGGAGACAGCTATGGCTACACCTTC	CASSVDGGDSYGYTF
TRBV3-1	TRBD2	.	TRBJ2-2	TGTGCCAGCAGCCAGTGGACTAGCGGGAGTCCCGGGGAGCTGTTTTTT	CASSQWTSGSPGELFF
TRBV2	TRBD1	many	TRBJ2-2	TGTGCCAGCACGGACAGGGGGGACACCGGGGAGCTGTTTTTT	CASTDRGDTGELFF
TRBV2	.	many	TRBJ2-1	TGTGCCAGCAGGCAGAGGGGTGAGCAGTTCTTC	CASRQRGEQFF
TRBV7-3	.	many	TRBJ1-6	TGTGCCAGCAGCTTAGGTGTAGCTAATTCACCCCTCCACTTT	CASSLGVANSPLHF
TRBV4-1	.	many	TRBJ2-7	TGCGCCAGCAGCCAAAGGGTAAGAGGCTACGAGCAGTACTTC	CASSQRVRGYEQYF
TRBV2	.	many	TRBJ1-5	TGTGCCAGCAGGACAGCTAGCAATCAGCCCCAGCATTTT	CASRTASNQPQHF
TRBV7-9	.	.	TRBJ2-3	TGTGCCAGCAGCTTAGGCCCCCCAGCTTGGACAGATACGCAGTATTTT	CASSLGPPAWTDTQYF
TRBV14	.	.	TRBJ1-4	TGTGCCAGCAGCCAAGCTGGAGGGGAAAAACTGTTTTTT	CASSQAGGEKLFF
TRBV29-1	.	many	TRBJ2-1	TGCAGCGTTGATGCAGCGGAGGGGTGGAACAATGAGCAGTTCTTC	CSVDAAEGWNNEQFF
TRBV7-3	.	.	TRBJ2-3	TGTGCCAGCAGCTTAACGAGGTTTCTTGGGGCTAGAGTTCCAGATACGCAGTATTTT	CASSLTRFLGARVPDTQYF
TRBV7-2	TRBD1	few	TRBJ1-5	TGTGCCAGCAGAGTTGACAGGGATCAGCCCCAGCATTTT	CASRVDRDQPQHF
TRBV6-5	TRBD2	.	TRBJ2-7	TGTGCCAGCAGTCACTCGGGCGGGAGTCCCTACGAGCAGTACTTC	CASSHSGGSPYEQYF
TRBV19	TRBD1	many	TRBJ2-2	TGTGCCAGTAGTATAGGGCAGGGGGCAATCGCCGGGGAGCTGTTTTTT	CASSIGQGAIAGELFF
TRBV13	TRBD2	.	TRBJ2-1	TGTGCCAGCAGCGCCGGGACTAGCGGGAATTTCTTC	CASSAGTSGNFF
TRBV5-1	TRBD1	many	TRBJ1-5	TGCGCCAGCAGCTCCGGGACAGGGCGGAATCAGCCCCAGCATTTT	CASSSGTGRNQPQHF
TRBV7-8	.	many	TRBJ2-3	TGTGCCAGCAGCTTCCTGGACGGAACCACAGATACGCAGTATTTT	CASSFLDGTTDTQYF
TRBV7-9	.	many	TRBJ2-7	TGTGCCAGCAGCTTAGATTCGGAGGCCGAGCAGTACTTC	CASSLDSEAEQYF
TRBV7-3	TRBD2	many	TRBJ2-1	TGTGCCAGCAGCTCGGATAGCGGGAGCAATGAGCAGTTCTTC	CASSSDSGSNEQFF
TRBV6-1	.	few	TRBJ2-7	TGTGCCAGCAGTCGTCCTTCGGACATTTCCGAGCAGTACTTC	CASSRPSDISEQYF
TRBV4-1	.	.	TRBJ2-7	TGTGCCAGCAGGGGCCGACTGGGACATGGGTCAATGGAGCAGTACTTC	CASRGRLGHGSMEQYF
TRBV20-1	.	.	TRBJ2-2	TGCAGTGCTAGAGTTGGAGCCGGGGAGCTGTTTTTT	CSARVGAGELFF
TRBV7-9	TRBD2	many	TRBJ2-5	TGTGCCAGCAGCTTAGGGGGGACTAGCGGGGGATCAGAGACCCAGTACTTC	CASSLGGTSGGSETQYF
TRBV4-1	TRBD1	.	TRBJ2-5	TGCGCCAGCAGCCAAGAGCGCAGGACAGGGTATCAAGTGACCCAGTACTTC	CASSQERRTGYQVTQYF
TRBV4-1	.	many	TRBJ1-6	TGCGCCAGCAGCCACTTGACAGAGGGTCCACCCCTCCACTTT	CASSHLTEGPPLHF